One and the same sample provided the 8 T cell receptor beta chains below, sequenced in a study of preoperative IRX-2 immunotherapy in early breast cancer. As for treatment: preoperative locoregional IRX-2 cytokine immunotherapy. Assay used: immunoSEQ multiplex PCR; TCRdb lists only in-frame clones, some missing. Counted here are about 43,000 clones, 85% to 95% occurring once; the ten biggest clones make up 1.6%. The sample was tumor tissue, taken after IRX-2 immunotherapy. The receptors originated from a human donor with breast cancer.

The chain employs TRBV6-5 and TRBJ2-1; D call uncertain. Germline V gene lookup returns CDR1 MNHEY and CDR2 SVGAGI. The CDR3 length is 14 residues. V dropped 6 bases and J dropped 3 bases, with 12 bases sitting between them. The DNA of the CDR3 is TGTGCCAGCAGAACCCTCGCGGACTACAATGAGCAGTTCTTC. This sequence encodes CASRTLADYNEQFF.

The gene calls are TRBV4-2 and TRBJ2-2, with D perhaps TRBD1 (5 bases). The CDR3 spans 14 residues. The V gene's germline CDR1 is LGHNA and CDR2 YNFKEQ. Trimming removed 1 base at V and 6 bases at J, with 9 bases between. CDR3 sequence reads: CASSQVGPAGELFF. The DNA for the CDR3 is TGTGCCAGCAGCCAAGTGGGGCCGGCCGGGGAGCTGTTTTTT.

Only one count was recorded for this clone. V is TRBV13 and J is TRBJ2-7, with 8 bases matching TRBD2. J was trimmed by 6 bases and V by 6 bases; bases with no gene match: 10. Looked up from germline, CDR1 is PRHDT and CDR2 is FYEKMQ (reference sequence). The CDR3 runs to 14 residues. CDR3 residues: CASSSGLAVGEQYF. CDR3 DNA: TGTGCCAGCAGTTCCGGACTAGCTGTAGGCGAGCAGTACTTC.

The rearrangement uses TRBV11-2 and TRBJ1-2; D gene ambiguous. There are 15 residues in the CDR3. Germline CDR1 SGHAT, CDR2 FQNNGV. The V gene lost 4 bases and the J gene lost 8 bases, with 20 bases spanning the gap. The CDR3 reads CASSYPSSGREGYTF. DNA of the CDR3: TGTGCCAGCAGCTACCCCTCCTCGGGGAGGGAGGGCTACACCTTC.

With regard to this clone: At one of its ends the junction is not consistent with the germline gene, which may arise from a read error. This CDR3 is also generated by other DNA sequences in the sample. This CDR3 reads CASSLVGRRYEQYF. DNA of the CDR3: TGTGCCAGTAGCTTAGTAGGGCGGAGATACGAGCAGTACTTC. The rearrangement links TRBV7-2 to TRBJ2-7; D remains ambiguous. The germline V gene has CDR1 SGHTA and CDR2 FQGNSA. CDR3 length: 14 amino acids.

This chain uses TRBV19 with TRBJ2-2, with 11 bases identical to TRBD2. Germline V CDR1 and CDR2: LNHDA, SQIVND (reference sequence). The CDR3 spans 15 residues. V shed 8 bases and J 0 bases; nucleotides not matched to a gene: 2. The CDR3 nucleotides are TGTGCCAGTCGACTAGCGGGGACGAACACCGGGGAGCTGTTTTTT. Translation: CASRLAGTNTGELFF.

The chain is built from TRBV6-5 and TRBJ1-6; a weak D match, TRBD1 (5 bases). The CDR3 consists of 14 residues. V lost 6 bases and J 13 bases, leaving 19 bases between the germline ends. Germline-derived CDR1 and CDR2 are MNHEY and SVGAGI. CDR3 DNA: TGTGCCAGCAGCCTCGGAGACAGAATTTCTCCCCTCCACTTT. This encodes CASSLGDRISPLHF.

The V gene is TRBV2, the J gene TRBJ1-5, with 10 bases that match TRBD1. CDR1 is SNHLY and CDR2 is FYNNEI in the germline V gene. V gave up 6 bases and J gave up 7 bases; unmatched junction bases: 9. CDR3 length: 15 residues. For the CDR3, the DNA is TGTGCCAGCAGGGGCACTCGGGACAGGGGACAGCCCCAGCATTTT. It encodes CASRGTRDRGQPQHF.